This T cell receptor (beta chain) derives from a study of T cells in Graves' hyperthyroidism and ophthalmopathy. This clonotype was detected ten times or more. The TCR beta CDR3 regions underwent amplification using RNA transcripts as the source. The primer set for the first-round RT-PCR of the TCR CDR3 was HTBI. TCRdb itself ran the multiplex PCR reads through MiXCR, one entry per CDR3 protein. The sample lists about 380,000 distinct CDR3 sequences; around 18% were seen once. V shed 4 bases and J shed 0 bases, with 15 bases lying between them. The CDR3 has 16 amino acids. Germline V gene data show CDR1 as SGHRS and CDR2 as YFSETQ. Patients were excluded because of uncontrolled infection, other autoimmune disease, pregnancy or lactation. Together with thyroid ultrasound, orbital computed tomography, serum thyroxine and TRAb, clinical symptoms were used for diagnoses.

This TCR derives from a man aged 18 to 29 with Graves' ophthalmopathy. The sample consisted of blood. V is TRBV5-1 and J is TRBJ2-3; D perhaps matches TRBD1 (5 bases). The CDR3 is CASSAHRSPSTDTQYF. CDR3 sequence (DNA): TGCGCCAGCAGCGCACACAGGAGCCCTAGCACAGATACGCAGTATTTT. Complete variable domain (other parts from reference TRBV5-1 and TRBJ2-3): KAGVTQTPRYLIKTRGQQVTLSCSPISGHRSVSWYQQTPGQGLQFLFEYFSETQRNKGNFPGRFSGRQFSNSRSEMNVSTLELGDSALYLCASSAHRSPSTDTQYFGPGTRLTVL.